Presented here are 14 T cell receptor beta chains from one specimen sequenced in a study of PD-1 blockade in classical Hodgkin lymphoma. Profiled with immunoSEQ multiplex PCR; TCRdb holds only in-frame clones, not every one. The top ten clones hold about 2.6% of a sample with under 45,000 clones, around 69% of them seen once. Sample time point: cycle 4 day 1 (C4D1), after five to seven weeks of nivolumab. All patients experienced relapse after autologous stem cell transplantation, and brentuximab vedotin exposure was variable. Source: peripheral blood mononuclear cells (PBMCs), taken before the fourth cycle of nivolumab. These receptors were collected from a human donor with classical Hodgkin lymphoma.

The V call is TRBV6-5, the J call TRBJ1-4, with 8 nucleotides matching TRBD1. Germline CDR1 MNHEY, CDR2 SVGAGI. V trimming: 4 bases; J trimming: 7 bases; junction bases outside the gene matches: 5. The length of the CDR3 is 14 residues. This chain's CDR3 is CASSSDRGGEKLFF. The CDR3 DNA reads TGTGCCAGCAGTTCCGACAGGGGTGGTGAAAAACTGTTTTTT.

This clone was seen only a few times. The chain couples TRBV7-9 to TRBJ1-2; 9 bases line up with TRBD1. Germline loops: CDR1 SEHNR, CDR2 FQNEAQ (reference sequence). The CDR3 covers 16 residues. V lost 3 bases, J lost 6 bases, and 11 bases stayed unmatched. For the CDR3, the DNA is TGTGCCAGCAGCTTTACCACCGGGACAGGGTTGAATGGCTACACCTTC. Translation: CASSFTTGTGLNGYTF.

This clone was found a few times. This chain joins TRBV4-3 and TRBJ2-1, with 9 bases matching TRBD1. The J segment lost 12 bases and the V segment lost 4 bases, leaving 10 bases of the junction unmatched. Germline CDR1 and CDR2: LGHNA and YSLEER. CDR3 length equals 14 residues. The CDR3 coding sequence is TGCGCCAGCAGCCCCGGGACAGGGTACGTCGCGCAGTTCTTC. It specifies CASSPGTGYVAQFF.

The chain is built from TRBV19 and TRBJ2-3; D not certain. The V gene's germline CDR1 is LNHDA and CDR2 SQIVND (reference sequence). V lost 3 bases to trimming and J lost 0 bases, with 7 bases between them. The CDR3 sequence is 14 residues long. The CDR3 DNA is TGTGCCAGTAGTATTTTGCCTAGCACAGATACGCAGTATTTT. It codes for CASSILPSTDTQYF.

This chain's CDR3 is CASSELGSNEKLFF. The CDR3 DNA sequence: TGTGCCAGCAGTGAACTTGGGTCTAATGAAAAACTGTTTTTT. V usage is TRBV6-1 and J usage is TRBJ1-4; D remains ambiguous. Germline assignment: CDR1 MNHNS and CDR2 SASEGT. Deletions cut 2 bases from V and 3 bases from J, with 7 bases between. The CDR3 covers 14 residues.

The table lists this clone with a count of one. This chain links TRBV6-5 with TRBJ1-2; D is perhaps TRBD1 (5 bases). Trimming left V 6 bases short and J 8 bases short, with 13 bases between. The CDR3 is 12 amino acids. Germline CDR1 is MNHEY and CDR2 is SVGAGI. CDR3: CASRAVGGGYTF. The CDR3 DNA follows: TGTGCCAGCAGGGCGGTCGGGGGGGGCTACACCTTC.

The chain joins TRBV28 to TRBJ1-1; no definite D call. The germline gives CDR1 MDHEN, CDR2 SYDVKM. The CDR3 extends over 12 amino acids. Deletions cut 6 bases from V and 4 bases from J, with 9 bases between. The CDR3 loop reads CASRRLPTEAFF. The CDR3 DNA is TGTGCCAGCAGAAGGCTGCCCACTGAAGCTTTCTTT.

In this sample, this clone turned up once. The gene calls are TRBV7-9 and TRBJ2-2, with a weak D call TRBD1 (5 bases). CDR1 and CDR2 (germline): SEHNR, FQNEAQ (reference sequence). Trimming removed 5 bases at V and 7 bases at J, with 17 bases between. The CDR3 totals 15 residues. The CDR3 coding sequence is TGTGCCAGCAGCCCTACAGTTAGGGGTGACGGGGAGCTGTTTTTT. This translates into CASSPTVRGDGELFF.

This clone was detected once. The chain employs TRBV5-1 and TRBJ2-1, with D perhaps TRBD1 or TRBD2 (6 bases each). Germline V gene sequence: CDR1 SGHRS, CDR2 YFSETQ. CDR3 length equals 16 residues. The V end lost 0 bases, the J end lost 1 base, and 11 bases lay between the germline ends. CDR3: CASSLEGGLSYNEQFF. The CDR3 DNA follows: TGCGCCAGCAGCTTGGAGGGGGGCCTATCCTACAATGAGCAGTTCTTC.

In its sample, this clone was seen a few times. J is TRBJ1-6 and V is TRBV28; a possible D gene is TRBD1 (6 bases). The V end lost 5 bases, the J end lost 0 bases, and 17 bases lay between the germline ends. This CDR3 region has 18 residues. Germline V gives CDR1 MDHEN, CDR2 SYDVKM. The CDR3 nucleotides are TGTGCCAGCAGTCTCCCCTCAGGGGTTAGCTCCTATAATTCACCCCTCCACTTT. It translates to CASSLPSGVSSYNSPLHF. Using reference TRBV28 and TRBJ1-6 for the parts outside the CDR3, the full variable domain is DVKVTQSSRYLVKRTGEKVFLECVQDMDHENMFWYRQDPGLGLRLIYFSYDVKMKEKGDIPEGYSVSREKKERFSLILESASTNQTSMYLCASSLPSGVSSYNSPLHFGNGTRLTVT.

The chain combines TRBV27 with TRBJ1-3, with 9 bases aligning to TRBD1. V lost 6 bases, J lost 4 bases, and 7 bases stayed unmatched. CDR3 length: 15 amino acids. Germline values: CDR1 MNHEY, CDR2 SMNVEV (reference sequence). As DNA, the CDR3 is TGTGCCAGCAGCCGGGACAGGGAAGGAGGAAACACCATATATTTT. This encodes CASSRDREGGNTIYF.

V and J are TRBV2 and TRBJ2-1; 10 positions match TRBD2. J was trimmed by 7 bases and V by 4 bases; bases with no gene match: 10. The CDR3 contains 16 residues. From germline, CDR1 is SNHLY and CDR2 FYNNEI. The CDR3 DNA follows: TGTGCCAGCAGTGTCCTCGGAGCGGGGGGGCGGAATGAGCAGTTCTTC. This gives the protein CASSVLGAGGRNEQFF.

J is TRBJ1-2 and V is TRBV5-6; D remains unclear. CDR3 size: 14 residues. Germline V CDR1 and CDR2: SGHDT, YYEEEE. V shed 0 bases and J shed 2 bases, with 8 bases lying between them. The CDR3 sequence is CASSLGAGNYGYTF. DNA of the CDR3: TGTGCCAGCAGCTTGGGGGCAGGAAACTATGGCTACACCTTC.

This clone was found many times. The chain is built from TRBV7-9 and TRBJ1-2; no reliable D call. The V end lost 1 base, the J end lost 2 bases, and 8 bases lay between the germline ends. The CDR3 is made up of 14 amino acids. Germline lookup yields CDR1 SEHNR and CDR2 FQNEAQ (reference sequence). CDR3 amino acids: CASSLVQVNYGYTF. CDR3 DNA sequence: TGTGCCAGCAGCTTAGTTCAGGTCAACTATGGCTACACCTTC.